The present T cell receptor (beta chain) was sequenced within a study of cytomegalovirus exposure and HLA in healthy donors. V shed 4 bases, J shed 3 bases, and the junction held 7 bases outside the gene matches. The CDR3 contains 14 residues. CDR1 and CDR2 (germline): SGHNT, YYREEE (reference sequence). With 60 Vbeta and 13 Jbeta primers, the PCR was carried out. Only in-frame clones appear in the TCRdb table, and some are missing; sequencing was by immunoSEQ multiplex PCR. This sample's clone table lists approximately 100,000 clones. The clonotype originates from a man aged 45-60 years in good health and CMV-seronegative. The sample taken for sequencing was PBMCs. The rearrangement links TRBV5-4 to TRBJ2-7; 7 bases agree with TRBD2. CDR3 residues: CASSQGLDYYEQYF. The CDR3 coding sequence is TGTGCCAGCAGCCAAGGACTAGACTACTACGAGCAGTACTTC.